The present entry profiles one TCR beta chain with its context. The antigen is not known. With a constant-region primer, TCR beta cDNA was made from approximately 510 ng of total RNA. Employing slightly modified ARM-PCR, three nested multiplex PCR rounds were run, and these gave rise to the TCR beta libraries. A C-beta reverse primer was combined with TRBV1-TRBV30 forward primers in the first two PCR rounds, and each round had approximately 10 cycles. TCRdb re-called the multiplex PCR reads with MiXCR, one entry per CDR3 protein. The sample yields approximately 120,000 distinct CDR3 sequences, around 64% seen once. Without any cell sorting, about 18-30 mg of bulk tissue yielded co-extracted RNA and DNA. The entry originates in a study of tumor-infiltrating lymphocytes in primary liver carcinoma. Overall study context: Staged T1-T3 N0M0, the tumors had sizes that ranged from about 4 to 10 cm across.

General study points: A significantly higher top-250-clone fraction was recorded for tumors than for blood (p = 0.039).

The CDR3 is 18 residues long. The germline V gene encodes CDR1 SGHVS and CDR2 FQNEAQ. V gave up 6 bases and J gave up 7 bases; unmatched junction bases: 20. The source material was liver tumor tissue from sampling region 3. Described subset: tumor region T3, left-lateral pole. V is TRBV7-8 and J is TRBJ2-3, with TRBD2 matching 9 bases. This clonotype was sampled from a woman in her sixties or seventies with primary liver carcinoma and hepatitis B virus infection. This chain's CDR3 is CASSPLAGDPYGRNTQYF. DNA for the CDR3: TGTGCCAGCAGTCCTTTAGCGGGAGACCCATACGGCAGGAATACGCAGTATTTT. The full variable domain, completed using reference TRBV7-8 and TRBJ2-3, is GAGVSQSPRYKVAKRGQDVALRCDPISGHVSLFWYQQALGQGPEFLTYFQNEAQLDKSGLPSDRFFAERPEGSVSTLKIQRTQQEDSAVYLCASSPLAGDPYGRNTQYFGPGTRLTVL.